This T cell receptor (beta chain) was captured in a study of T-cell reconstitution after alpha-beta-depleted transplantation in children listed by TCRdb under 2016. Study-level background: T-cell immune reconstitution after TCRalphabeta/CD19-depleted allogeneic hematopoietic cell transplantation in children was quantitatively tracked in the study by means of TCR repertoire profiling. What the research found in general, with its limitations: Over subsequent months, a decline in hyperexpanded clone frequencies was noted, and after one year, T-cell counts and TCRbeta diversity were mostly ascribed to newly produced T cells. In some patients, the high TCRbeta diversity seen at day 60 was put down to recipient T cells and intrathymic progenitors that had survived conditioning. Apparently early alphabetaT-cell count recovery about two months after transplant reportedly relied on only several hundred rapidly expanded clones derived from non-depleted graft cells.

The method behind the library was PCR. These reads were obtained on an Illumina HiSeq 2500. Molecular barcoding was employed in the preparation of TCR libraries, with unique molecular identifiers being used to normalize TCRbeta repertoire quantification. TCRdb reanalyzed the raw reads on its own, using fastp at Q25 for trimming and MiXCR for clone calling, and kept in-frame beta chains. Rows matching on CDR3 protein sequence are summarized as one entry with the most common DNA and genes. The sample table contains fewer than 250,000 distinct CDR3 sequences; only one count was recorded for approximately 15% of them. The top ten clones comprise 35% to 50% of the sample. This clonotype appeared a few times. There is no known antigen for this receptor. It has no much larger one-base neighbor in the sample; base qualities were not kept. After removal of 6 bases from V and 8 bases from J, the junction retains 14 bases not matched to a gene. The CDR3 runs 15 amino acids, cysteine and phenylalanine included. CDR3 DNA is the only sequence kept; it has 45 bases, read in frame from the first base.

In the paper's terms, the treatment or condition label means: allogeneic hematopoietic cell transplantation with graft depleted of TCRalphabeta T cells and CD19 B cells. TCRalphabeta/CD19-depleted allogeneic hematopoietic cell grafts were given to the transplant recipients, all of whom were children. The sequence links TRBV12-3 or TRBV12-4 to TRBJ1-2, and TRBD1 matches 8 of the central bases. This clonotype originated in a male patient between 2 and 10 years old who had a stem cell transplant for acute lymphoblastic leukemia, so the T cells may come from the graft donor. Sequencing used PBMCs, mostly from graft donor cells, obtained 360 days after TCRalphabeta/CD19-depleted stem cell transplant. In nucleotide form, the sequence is TGTGCCAGCAGCTTCTCCACAGGGGGTCTCGGCGGCTACACCTTC. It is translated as CASSFSTGGLGGYTF.